One and the same sample provided the 21 T cell receptor beta chains below, sequenced in a study of cytomegalovirus exposure and HLA in healthy donors. Some clones are missing from TCRdb's copy, which holds only in-frame ones; the method was immunoSEQ multiplex PCR. The sample lists roughly 130,000 clones, roughly 89% seen once, with 9% in the top ten. Sequencing was performed on PBMCs. These receptors all stem from a woman aged 18-30 years in good health and CMV-seropositive.

This clone was found a few times. This chain links TRBV4-3 with TRBJ1-4; D unresolved. Per germline, CDR1 LGHNA and CDR2 YSLEER. CDR3 size: 13 residues. V was trimmed by 0 bases and J by 7 bases, leaving 6 bases between them. The CDR3 loop reads CASSQDLGEKLFF. As DNA, the CDR3 is TGCGCCAGCAGCCAAGATCTAGGTGAAAAACTGTTTTTT.

This chain connects TRBV27 to TRBJ1-6, with unresolved D. The CDR3 is made up of 17 amino acids. V was pared by 6 bases and J by 5 bases, with 20 bases between. From germline, CDR1 is MNHEY and CDR2 SMNVEV (reference sequence). The chain's CDR3 is CASRRRETGRNNSPLHF. CDR3 DNA sequence: TGTGCCAGCAGAAGAAGGGAGACCGGACGGAATAATTCACCCCTCCACTTT.

The V gene is TRBV7-6, the J gene TRBJ2-5, with 8 bases lining up with TRBD1. With V trimmed by 5 bases and J by 3 bases, 2 bases remained unmatched. Germline values: CDR1 SGHVS, CDR2 FNYEAQ. The CDR3 is 13 amino acids. The CDR3: CASSQTGEETQYF. The CDR3 coding sequence is TGTGCCAGCAGCCAGACAGGGGAAGAGACCCAGTACTTC.

This clone was counted once. The chain is built from TRBV10-2 and TRBJ2-2, with 7 bases fitting TRBD1. The CDR3 is 16 amino acids. V lost 7 bases to trimming and J lost 4 bases; unmatched junction nucleotides: 12. Germline lookup yields CDR1 WSHSY and CDR2 SAAADI. CDR3 sequence (DNA): TGCGCCAGCACCGACGACAGGGTGTGGGGCACCGGGGAGCTGTTTTTT. The encoded protein is CASTDDRVWGTGELFF.

The chain links TRBV15 to TRBJ2-3; 10 nucleotides align to TRBD2. The CDR3 is 16 amino acids. CDR1 and CDR2 (germline): LNHNV, YYDKDF (reference sequence). Unmatched junction bases numbered 4, after V lost 0 bases and J lost 4 bases. CDR3: CATSREAAGGPDTQYF. The DNA for the CDR3 is TGTGCCACCAGCAGAGAGGCAGCGGGGGGGCCAGATACGCAGTATTTT. The full variable domain, its missing parts supplied by reference TRBV15 and TRBJ2-3, is DAMVIQNPRYQVTQFGKPVTLSCSQTLNHNVMYWYQQKSSQAPKLLFHYYDKDFNNEADTPDNFQSRRPNTSFCFLDIRSPGLGDTAMYLCATSREAAGGPDTQYFGPGTRLTVL.

The chain recombines TRBV30 with TRBJ2-3; 7 bases fit TRBD1. Germline V gene data show CDR1 as GTSNPN and CDR2 as SVGIG (reference sequence). V gave up 1 base and J gave up 6 bases; unmatched junction bases: 7. The CDR3 is 14 amino acids. Here the CDR3 reads CAWSGGRGTDTQYF. CDR3 in DNA: TGTGCCTGGAGTGGAGGCAGGGGGACGGATACGCAGTATTTT.

This chain joins TRBV7-9 and TRBJ2-1, with D possibly matching TRBD2 (5 bases). CDR3 length: 13 amino acids. Germline CDR1 reads SEHNR; CDR2 reads FQNEAQ (reference sequence). Trimming pared 7 bases from V and 8 bases from J, leaving 15 bases between. The DNA of the CDR3 is TGTGCCAGCAAAAATTCACGGGATTATGAGCAGTTCTTC. It is translated as CASKNSRDYEQFF.

This chain connects TRBV5-1 to TRBJ2-3, with 9 bases aligning to TRBD2. After removal of 0 bases from V and 2 bases from J, the junction contained 4 bases not matched to a gene. The CDR3 has 16 amino acids. The germline V gene encodes CDR1 SGHRS and CDR2 YFSETQ. This chain's CDR3 is CASSLGASGVTDTQYF. The CDR3 bases are TGCGCCAGCAGCTTGGGGGCTAGCGGGGTCACAGATACGCAGTATTTT.

The chain carries TRBV7-2 and TRBJ2-2, with D tentatively TRBD2 (6 bases). Germline V lookup: CDR1 SGHTA, CDR2 FQGNSA. The ends were cut back, 5 bases at V and 5 bases at J, with 18 bases in the middle. This CDR3 is 16 amino acids long. CDR3 DNA sequence: TGTGCCAGCAGCCTCGGCGGGGCGGCGATGACCGGGGAGCTGTTTTTT. The encoded protein is CASSLGGAAMTGELFF.

The chain is built from TRBV10-2 and TRBJ2-1, with 10 bases matching TRBD2. The CDR3 is made up of 14 amino acids. Unmatched junction bases numbered 6, after V lost 9 bases and J lost 4 bases. Germline CDR1 and CDR2: WSHSY and SAAADI. The CDR3 nucleotides are TGCGCCAGGTTTAGCGGGGGGCCATACAATGAGCAGTTCTTC. Its protein product is CARFSGGPYNEQFF.

This clone turned up a few times. The J gene is TRBJ2-7, the V gene TRBV30, with 9 bases lining up with TRBD1. CDR3 size: 14 residues. Trimming at V came to 0 bases and at J to 4 bases, leaving 4 bases not matched to a gene. Germline CDR1 GTSNPN, CDR2 SVGIG (reference sequence). CDR3 nucleotide sequence: TGTGCCTGGAGTGTCATGACAGGGGGTTACGAGCAGTACTTC. It encodes CAWSVMTGGYEQYF.

V is TRBV2 and J is TRBJ2-7; TRBD2 matches at 7 bases. CDR3 length: 11 residues. Trimming cost V 4 bases and J 6 bases; bases outside gene matches: 0. Germline V lookup: CDR1 SNHLY, CDR2 FYNNEI. The CDR3 nucleotides are TGTGCCAGCAGTGGGGAGGGCGAGCAGTACTTC. Translating it yields CASSGEGEQYF.

The J gene is TRBJ2-7, the V gene TRBV5-1, with D perhaps TRBD2 (6 bases). The germline CDR1 and CDR2 sequences are SGHRS and YFSETQ. Trimming took 5 bases from V and 5 from J, leaving 17 bases between them. The CDR3 has 14 residues. The CDR3 here is CASRDPWDSHEQYF. The CDR3 DNA reads as TGCGCCAGCAGGGACCCCTGGGACTCTCACGAGCAGTACTTC.

This clone was seen once. The CDR3 sequence: CASSMGGGASYEQYF. In DNA, the CDR3 is TGTGCCAGCAGCATGGGCGGGGGGGCATCCTACGAGCAGTACTTC. The chain employs TRBV7-6 and TRBJ2-7, with 9 nucleotides matching TRBD2. CDR3 length: 15 residues. The germline V gene has CDR1 SGHVS and CDR2 FNYEAQ. The trim removed 5 bases at V and 1 base at J, leaving 6 bases unmatched.

This clone was detected only once. The chain recombines TRBV5-1 with TRBJ2-1; 7 bases line up with TRBD2. The CDR3 loop spans 15 amino acids. Germline CDR1 SGHRS, CDR2 YFSETQ. Trimming cost V 4 bases and J 6 bases; bases outside gene matches: 10. The CDR3 DNA sequence: TGCGCCAGCAGCCCGAGGCTGGGGGGGTCCAATGAGCAGTTCTTC. Its translation: CASSPRLGGSNEQFF.

This clone has a single count. A junction boundary mismatches the germline segment, possibly from a read error. The sample carries other DNA sequences with the same CDR3. This chain joins TRBV30 and TRBJ1-1; D call uncertain. Germline V CDR1 and CDR2: GTSNPN, SVGIG (reference sequence). The length of the CDR3 is 13 residues. The CDR3 region is CAWSSGKNTEAFF. In DNA, the CDR3 is TGTGCCTGGAGTTCCGGGAAGAACACTGAGGCTTTCTTT. The variable domain in full, with the rest retrieved from reference TRBV30 and TRBJ1-1, is SQTIHQWPATLVQPVGSPLSLECTVEGTSNPNLYWYRQAAGRGLQLLFYSVGIGQISSEVPQNLSASRPQDRQFILSSKKLLLSDSGFYLCAWSSGKNTEAFFGQGTRLTVV.

The chain joins TRBV5-1 to TRBJ1-1; D call uncertain. Trimming shortened V by 0 bases and J by 2 bases, and 5 bases separated the two germline ends. The V gene's germline CDR1 is SGHRS and CDR2 YFSETQ. The CDR3 extends over 13 amino acids. CDR3 sequence (DNA): TGCGCCAGCAGCTTGGCCGTTAACACTGAAGCTTTCTTT. This sequence encodes CASSLAVNTEAFF.

The V gene is TRBV7-6, the J gene TRBJ2-2, with a possible D match to TRBD2 (6 bases). Germline V CDR1 and CDR2: SGHVS, FNYEAQ. This CDR3 region has 17 residues. V dropped 2 bases and J dropped 4 bases, with 17 bases sitting between them. CDR3 nucleotides: TGTGCCAGCAGCTTAATTATCGCCCGGGAGACCACCGGGGAGCTGTTTTTT. It encodes CASSLIIARETTGELFF.

The chain uses TRBV5-5 and TRBJ1-5; a possible D gene is TRBD1 (6 bases). Germline V lookup: CDR1 SGHKS, CDR2 YYEKEE (reference sequence). The ends were cut back, 1 base at V and 4 bases at J, with 15 bases in the middle. The CDR3 sequence is 16 residues long. Here the CDR3 reads CASSLRHGQTNQPQHF. In nucleotides, the CDR3 is TGTGCCAGCAGCTTGCGTCACGGACAGACGAATCAGCCCCAGCATTTT. The variable domain in full, with the rest retrieved from reference TRBV5-5 and TRBJ1-5, is DAGVTQSPTHLIKTRGQQVTLRCSPISGHKSVSWYQQVLGQGPQFIFQYYEKEERGRGNFPDRFSARQFPNYSSELNVNALLLGDSALYLCASSLRHGQTNQPQHFGDGTRLSIL.

The V call is TRBV5-3, the J call TRBJ1-2; 7 positions match TRBD1. TRBV5-3 is recorded as an ORF, its role being uncertain. Trimming removed 3 bases from V and 4 bases from J; junction bases left unmatched: 3. The CDR3 loop spans 13 amino acids. The CDR3 protein is CARSWGQLYGYTF. For the CDR3, the DNA is TGTGCCAGAAGCTGGGGACAGCTCTATGGCTACACCTTC.

Of note for this clone: An end of the junction differs from the germline gene, which may be a read error. This chain uses TRBV5-1 with TRBJ1-2, with D possibly matching TRBD1 (5 bases). CDR3 size: 14 residues. Per the germline V gene, CDR1 is SGHRS and CDR2 is YFSETQ. CDR3 region: CASSLVGGDYGYTF. The CDR3, as DNA: TGCGCCAGCAGCTTGGTAGGTGGGGACTATGGCTATACCTTC.